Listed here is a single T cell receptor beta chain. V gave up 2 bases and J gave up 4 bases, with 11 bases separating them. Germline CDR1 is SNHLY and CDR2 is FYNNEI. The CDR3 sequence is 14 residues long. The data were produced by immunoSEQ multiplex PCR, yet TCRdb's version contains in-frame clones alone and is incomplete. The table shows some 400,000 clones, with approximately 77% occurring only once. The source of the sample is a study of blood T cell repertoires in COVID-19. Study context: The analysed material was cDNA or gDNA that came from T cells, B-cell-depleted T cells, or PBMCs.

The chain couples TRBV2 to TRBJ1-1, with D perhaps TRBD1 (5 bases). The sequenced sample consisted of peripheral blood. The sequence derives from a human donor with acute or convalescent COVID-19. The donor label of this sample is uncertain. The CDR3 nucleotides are TGTGCCAGCAGTGAATCGGGGGGGAGCACTGAAGCTTTCTTT. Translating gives CASSESGGSTEAFF.